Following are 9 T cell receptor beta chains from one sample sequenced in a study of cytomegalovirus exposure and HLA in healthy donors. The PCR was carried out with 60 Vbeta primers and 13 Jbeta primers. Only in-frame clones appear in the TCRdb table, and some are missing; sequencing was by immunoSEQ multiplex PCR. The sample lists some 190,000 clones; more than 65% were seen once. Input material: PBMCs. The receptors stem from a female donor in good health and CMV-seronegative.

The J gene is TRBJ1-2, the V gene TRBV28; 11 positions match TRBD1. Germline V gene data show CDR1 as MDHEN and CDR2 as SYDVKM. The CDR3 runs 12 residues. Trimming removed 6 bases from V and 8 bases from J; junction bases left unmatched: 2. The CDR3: CASRDRGHGYTF. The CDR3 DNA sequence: TGTGCCAGCAGGGACAGGGGGCACGGCTACACCTTC.

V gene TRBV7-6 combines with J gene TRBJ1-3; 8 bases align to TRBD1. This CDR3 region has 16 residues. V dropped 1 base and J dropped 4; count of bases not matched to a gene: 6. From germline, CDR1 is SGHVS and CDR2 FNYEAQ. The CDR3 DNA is TGTGCCAGCAGCTTAGTTGCAGGGGGCGGCGGAAACACCATATATTTT. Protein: CASSLVAGGGGNTIYF.

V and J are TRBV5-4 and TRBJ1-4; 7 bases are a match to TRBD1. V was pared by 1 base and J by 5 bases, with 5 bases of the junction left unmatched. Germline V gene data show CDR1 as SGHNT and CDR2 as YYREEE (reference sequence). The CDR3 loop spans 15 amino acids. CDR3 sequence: CASSLSGQMNEKLFF. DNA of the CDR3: TGTGCCAGCAGCTTGTCGGGACAGATGAATGAAAAACTGTTTTTT.

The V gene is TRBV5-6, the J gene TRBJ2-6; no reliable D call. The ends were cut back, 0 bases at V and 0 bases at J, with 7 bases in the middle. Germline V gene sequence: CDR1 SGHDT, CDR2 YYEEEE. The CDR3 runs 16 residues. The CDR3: CASSLDISSGANVLTF. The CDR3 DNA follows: TGTGCCAGCAGCTTGGACATCTCCTCTGGGGCCAACGTCCTGACTTTC.

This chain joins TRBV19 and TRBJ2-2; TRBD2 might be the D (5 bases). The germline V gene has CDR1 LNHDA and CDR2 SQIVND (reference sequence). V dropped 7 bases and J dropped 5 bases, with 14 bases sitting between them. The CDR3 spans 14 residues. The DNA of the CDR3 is TGTGCCAGTAAGTGGAGACGGGAAACCGGGGAGCTGTTTTTT. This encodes CASKWRRETGELFF. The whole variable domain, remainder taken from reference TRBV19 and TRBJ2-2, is DGGITQSPKYLFRKEGQNVTLSCEQNLNHDAMYWYRQDPGQGLRLIYYSQIVNDFQKGDIAEGYSVSREKKESFPLTVTSAQKNPTAFYLCASKWRRETGELFFGEGSRLTVL.

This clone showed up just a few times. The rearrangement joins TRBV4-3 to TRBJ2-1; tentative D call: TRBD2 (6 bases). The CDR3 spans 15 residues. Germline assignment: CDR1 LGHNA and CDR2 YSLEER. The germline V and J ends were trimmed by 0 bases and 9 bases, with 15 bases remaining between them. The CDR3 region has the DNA TGCGCCAGCAGCCAAGACCGACTTGTGGAGGGTGAGCAGTTCTTC. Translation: CASSQDRLVEGEQFF.

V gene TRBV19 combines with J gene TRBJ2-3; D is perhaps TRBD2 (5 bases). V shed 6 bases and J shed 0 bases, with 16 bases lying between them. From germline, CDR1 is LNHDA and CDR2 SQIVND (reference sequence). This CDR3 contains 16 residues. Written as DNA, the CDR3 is TGTGCCAGTAGGATGAGCGGAAGTGCTAGCACAGATACGCAGTATTTT. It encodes CASRMSGSASTDTQYF. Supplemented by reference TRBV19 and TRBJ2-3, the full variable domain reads DGGITQSPKYLFRKEGQNVTLSCEQNLNHDAMYWYRQDPGQGLRLIYYSQIVNDFQKGDIAEGYSVSREKKESFPLTVTSAQKNPTAFYLCASRMSGSASTDTQYFGPGTRLTVL.

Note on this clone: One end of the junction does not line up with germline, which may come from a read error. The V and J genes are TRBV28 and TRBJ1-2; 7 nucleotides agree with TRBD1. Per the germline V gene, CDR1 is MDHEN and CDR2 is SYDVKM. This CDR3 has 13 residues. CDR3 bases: TGTGCCAGCAGTTTTAACCGACAGGGTAGGTCCGTCTTC. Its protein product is CASSFNRQGRSVF.

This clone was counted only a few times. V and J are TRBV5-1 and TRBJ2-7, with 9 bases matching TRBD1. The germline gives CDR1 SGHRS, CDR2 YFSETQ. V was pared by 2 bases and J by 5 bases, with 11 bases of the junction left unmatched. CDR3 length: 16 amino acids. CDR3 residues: CASSFLARTGEDEQYF. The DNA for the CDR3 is TGCGCCAGCAGCTTCTTAGCCCGGACAGGGGAGGACGAGCAGTACTTC.